These 9 T cell receptor beta chains share one sample of origin, sequenced in a study of technical replicates of blood from four donors. Here immunoSEQ multiplex PCR was the method, and the copy in TCRdb shows in-frame clones only, minus some. The sample holds roughly 60,000 clones; more than 85% are singletons and the top ten take around 4%. Sequencing input: PBMCs. These receptors originate from a human donor in good health. Some clones in this sample may be carry-over from other donors' samples.

This clone was seen just once. The chain carries TRBV9 and TRBJ1-1, with D hard to call. Germline V gene sequence: CDR1 SGDLS, CDR2 YYNGEE. This CDR3 is built from 16 residues. Deletions cut 0 bases from V and 4 bases from J, with 16 bases between. The DNA for the CDR3 is TGTGCCAGCAGCGTAGTATCCACAGTCCTCTCCACTGAAGCTTTCTTT. It is translated as CASSVVSTVLSTEAFF.

CDR3 DNA: TGTGCCAGCAGCCCCGGGACTAGCGGGAAGAATGAGCAGTTCTTC. Its translation is CASSPGTSGKNEQFF. This chain links TRBV6-4 with TRBJ2-1; 13 nucleotides align to TRBD2. Germline CDR1 and CDR2: MRHNA and SNTAGT. This CDR3 is built from 15 residues. V lost 6 bases, J lost 7 bases, and 6 bases stayed unmatched.

The CDR3 here is CATQGVRGENEQYF. The CDR3 coding sequence is TGTGCCACCCAGGGGGTGCGGGGGGAAAACGAGCAGTACTTC. The genes are TRBV6-1 and TRBJ2-7, with a tentative D call TRBD2 (8 bases). The CDR3 has 14 amino acids. V lost 10 bases, J lost 5 bases, and 21 bases lay in between. CDR1 and CDR2 (germline): MNHNS, SASEGT.

The V call is TRBV4-3, the J call TRBJ2-5, with 7 bases matching TRBD2. The CDR3 runs to 15 residues. With V trimmed by 0 bases and J by 3 bases, 4 bases remained unmatched. Per germline, CDR1 LGHNA and CDR2 YSLEER. The CDR3 protein is CASSQDWGTKETQYF. Written as DNA, the CDR3 is TGCGCCAGCAGCCAAGATTGGGGGACTAAAGAGACCCAGTACTTC.

V and J are TRBV2 and TRBJ1-5, with a weak D call TRBD1 (5 bases). Trimming pared 7 bases from V and 0 bases from J, leaving 10 bases between. Germline lookup yields CDR1 SNHLY and CDR2 FYNNEI. CDR3 length: 14 amino acids. CDR3: CASTGDNSNQPQHF. DNA of the CDR3: TGTGCCAGCACGGGGGATAATAGCAATCAGCCCCAGCATTTT.

Here the CDR3 reads CASSLVRRTNEQYF. CDR3 bases: TGTGCCAGCAGCTTGGTTAGGAGGACCAACGAGCAGTACTTC. V is TRBV5-6 and J is TRBJ2-7; maybe TRBD2 (5 bases). V was pared by 0 bases and J by 5 bases, with 12 bases between. The CDR3 has 14 residues. The germline V gene encodes CDR1 SGHDT and CDR2 YYEEEE.

The chain recombines TRBV5-8 with TRBJ2-6; maybe TRBD2 (6 bases). The V and J ends lost 4 bases and 0 bases respectively, with 8 bases between them. The germline CDR1 and CDR2 sequences are SGHTS and YDEGEE. There are 15 residues in the CDR3. In DNA form, the CDR3 reads TGTGCCAGCAGCCGGGACTTCTCTGGGGCCAACGTCCTGACTTTC. Translated: CASSRDFSGANVLTF.

CDR3 region: CASGFTGTSGGKQFF. CDR3 in DNA: TGTGCCAGTGGTTTTACCGGGACTAGCGGGGGGAAGCAGTTCTTC. The chain recombines TRBV2 with TRBJ2-1; 15 positions match TRBD2. Germline V gene data show CDR1 as SNHLY and CDR2 as FYNNEI. The CDR3 has 15 amino acids. Unmatched junction bases numbered 11, after V lost 9 bases and J lost 11 bases.

This chain connects TRBV12-5 to TRBJ1-1; D is ambiguous. Germline assignment: CDR1 LGHNT and CDR2 FRNRAP. The CDR3 loop spans 15 amino acids. V lost 5 bases and J lost 1, with 14 bases in between. Written as DNA, the CDR3 is TGTGCTAGTGGTCCCACCAGGCAGACGAACACTGAAGCTTTCTTT. This codes for CASGPTRQTNTEAFF.